The rows below give T cell receptor beta chains drawn from one sample of a study of T cells in Graves' hyperthyroidism and ophthalmopathy. One entry per CDR3 protein results from TCRdb running MiXCR on the multiplex PCR reads. The sample lists around 500,000 distinct CDR3 sequences, 13% to 15% seen once, with around 17% in the top ten. The specimen sequenced was blood. Every receptor here comes from a woman aged 18-29 years with Graves' hyperthyroidism. Each CDR3 is given with its conserved first and last residue. A D gene is named only where the DNA matches it firmly. Some rows mark clone size as missing; the rest say once, few, many or name a class of expanded clone.

>TRBV27|TRBJ2-5|once|TRBD2
TGTGCCAGCAGAGGACTAGCGGGAGGCTGGGAGACCCAGTACTTC
CASRGLAGGWETQYF
>TRBV7-3|TRBJ2-1|NA|TRBD2
TGTGCCAGCAGTTCTGTGAGCGGGATAGATGAGCAGTTCTTC
CASSSVSGIDEQFF
>TRBV7-2|TRBJ1-1|many|NA
TGTGCCAGCAGCTTATACCTGGAGCCTGAAGCTTTCTTT
CASSLYLEPEAFF
>TRBV12-3/TRBV12-4|TRBJ2-5|many|NA
TGTGCCAGCAGCTTGGCTTTGGAGACCCAGTACTTC
CASSLALETQYF
>TRBV27|TRBJ2-6|many|NA
TGTGCCAGCAGTTTATCGACTTGGCCCTCTGGGGCCAACGTCCTGACTTTC
CASSLSTWPSGANVLTF
>TRBV3-1|TRBJ2-1|many|TRBD2
TGTGCCAGCAGCCCACCCCTAGCGGGAGTCTCCAATGAGCAGTTCTTC
CASSPPLAGVSNEQFF
>TRBV5-1|TRBJ2-2|many|TRBD2
TGCGCCAGCAGCAGTAGCGGGAGGGCCGACGGGGAGCTGTTTTTT
CASSSSGRADGELFF
>TRBV30|TRBJ2-2|NA|TRBD2
TGTGTCTGGAGTGTACTAGCGGGAGGGCCCGGGGAGCTGTTTTTT
CVWSVLAGGPGELFF
>TRBV5-1|TRBJ2-5|many|TRBD2
TGCGCCAGCAGCTTTTTAGCGGGAGACTACCAAGAGACCCAGTACTTC
CASSFLAGDYQETQYF
>TRBV12-3/TRBV12-4|TRBJ1-6|NA|NA
TGTGCCAGCAGTTTACCGGGACTCAATAATTCACCCCTCCACTTT
CASSLPGLNNSPLHF
>TRBV12-3/TRBV12-4|TRBJ1-6|many|NA
TGTGCCAGCACCTTGAGGTCGGGGGCCGACTCACCCCTCCACTTT
CASTLRSGADSPLHF
>TRBV30|TRBJ2-7|many|NA
TGTGCCTGGAGCCGACTTGCCTACGAGCAGTACTTC
CAWSRLAYEQYF
>TRBV5-5|TRBJ2-5|many|NA
TGTGCCAGCACTCGAGAGGAGACCCAGTACTTC
CASTREETQYF
>TRBV9|TRBJ1-1|few|NA
TGTGCCAGCAGCGACGGGGATACTGAAGCTTTCTTT
CASSDGDTEAFF
>TRBV6-1|TRBJ2-1|many|TRBD2
TGTGCCAGCACCCTTAGCGGGGCCGGAGGGGATGAGCAGTTCTTC
CASTLSGAGGDEQFF
>TRBV4-1|TRBJ2-3|NA|TRBD2
TGCGCCAGCAGCCAAGCTCAGCGGGAGGCAACAGATACGCAGTATTTT
CASSQAQREATDTQYF
>TRBV9|TRBJ2-5|few|TRBD1
TGTGCCAGCAGCTCGATTGGACAGGGTAAAGGAGAGACCCAGTACTTC
CASSSIGQGKGETQYF
>TRBV5-1|TRBJ2-1|NA|TRBD2
TGCGCCAGCAGCCTAGGACTAGCGGGGCAACCCTACAATGAGCAGTTCTTC
CASSLGLAGQPYNEQFF
>TRBV29-1|TRBJ2-1|NA|TRBD1
TGCAGCGTTGAAAGGGGGCATGAGCAGTTCTTC
CSVERGHEQFF
>TRBV19|TRBJ2-3|few|NA
TGTGCCAGTAGTACGAAGGTGGTAAATACGCAGTATTTT
CASSTKVVNTQYF
>TRBV5-5|TRBJ2-1|many|NA
TGTGCCAGCAGCCCCGCTGGCGATTTCGGAGCTTCCTACAATGAGCAGTTCTTC
CASSPAGDFGASYNEQFF
>TRBV19|TRBJ1-1|many|NA
TGTGCCAGTAGTATGCCGGGTCCTGAAGCTTTCTTT
CASSMPGPEAFF
>TRBV15|TRBJ1-1|many|NA
TGTGCCACCAGCAGAGATAAGGGTGGGGTGAACACTGAAGCTTTCTTT
CATSRDKGGVNTEAFF
>TRBV11-3|TRBJ2-1|many|TRBD2
TGTGCCAGCAGCTTAGATTGGGCTAGCGGGAACTCCTACAATGAGCAGTTCTTC
CASSLDWASGNSYNEQFF
>TRBV27|TRBJ2-3|NA|TRBD2
TGTGCCAGCAGTTTCCTAGCGGGAGGGTTACCTAGCACAGATACGCAGTATTTT
CASSFLAGGLPSTDTQYF
>TRBV12-3/TRBV12-4|TRBJ2-7|many|NA
TGTGCCAGCAGTTTGTCTGGACAAACGGTGGATGAGCAGTACTTC
CASSLSGQTVDEQYF
>TRBV3-1|TRBJ2-3|many|NA
TGTGCCAGCAGCCAAGATCGGAGGGGGCCCCAGTATTTT
CASSQDRRGPQYF
>TRBV18|TRBJ2-2|many|NA
TGTGCCAGCTCACCTCACAGCGGCGGGAGGGAGCTGTTTTTT
CASSPHSGGRELFF
>TRBV15|TRBJ1-4|NA|NA
TGTGCCACCAGCAGAGAACCGGGACGGACCTTTGAAAAACTGTTTTTT
CATSREPGRTFEKLFF
>TRBV3-1|TRBJ1-4|many|NA
TGTGCCAGCAGCCAACGAGGGGCGAGTGAAAAACTGTTTTTT
CASSQRGASEKLFF
>TRBV18|TRBJ1-1|many|TRBD1
TGTGCCAGCTCACCTACACCGGGACAGGGGGCCGGCACTGAAGCTTTCTTT
CASSPTPGQGAGTEAFF
>TRBV10-3|TRBJ1-1|many|NA
TGTGCCACGACAGCCCAACGGGTCCAAGGCACTGAAGCTTTCTTT
CATTAQRVQGTEAFF
>TRBV9|TRBJ2-3|few|NA
TGTGCCAGCAGCCCAAGCCCCCCTAATACAGATACGCAGTATTTT
CASSPSPPNTDTQYF
>TRBV14|TRBJ2-1|NA|NA
TGTGCCAGCAGCCCAGATGGGACTGATCCCTACAATGAGCAGTTCTTC
CASSPDGTDPYNEQFF
>TRBV5-8|TRBJ1-5|many|NA
TGTGCCAGCAGCTTGCAGGAGAATCAGCCCCAGCATTTT
CASSLQENQPQHF
>TRBV7-8|TRBJ2-3|many|TRBD1
TGTGCCAGCAGCCCCCACAGGGGGCAAAGCACAGATACGCAGTATTTT
CASSPHRGQSTDTQYF
>TRBV6-2/TRBV6-3|TRBJ2-7|NA|NA
TGTGCCAGCAGTTACGCTCCTACCTACGAGCAGTACTTC
CASSYAPTYEQYF
>TRBV14|TRBJ2-5|NA|TRBD2
TGTGCCAGCACCCCGGGACTAGCGGATCCGGTGGAGTACTTC
CASTPGLADPVEYF
>TRBV7-3|TRBJ2-1|NA|NA
TGTGCCAGCAGCTTAATAGATAAGGGGGTGTTAACTGACAATGAGCAGTTCTTC
CASSLIDKGVLTDNEQFF